The 18 T cell receptor beta chains below come from one sample, sequenced in a study of blood T cell repertoires in COVID-19. Sequencing was performed with immunoSEQ multiplex PCR; in TCRdb, only in-frame clones are kept and a portion is missing. Of under 120,000 clones in the sample, 80% to 90% are singletons; the top ten hold approximately 29%. The source material was peripheral blood. The receptors shown here come from an elderly woman with acute or convalescent COVID-19.

This chain connects TRBV29-1 to TRBJ2-5; weak D call: TRBD1 (6 bases). Germline V gene lookup returns CDR1 SQVTM and CDR2 ANQGSEA. V dropped 3 bases and J dropped 7 bases, with 9 bases sitting between them. CDR3 size: 11 residues. The CDR3 sequence: CSVDRGRTQYF. The CDR3 DNA reads as TGCAGCGTTGACAGGGGCAGGACCCAGTACTTC.

The chain employs TRBV7-9 and TRBJ1-1; 9 positions agree with TRBD1. V lost 4 bases to trimming and J lost 5 bases; unmatched junction nucleotides: 11. CDR1 and CDR2 (germline): SEHNR, FQNEAQ (reference sequence). This CDR3 region has 16 residues. CDR3 DNA sequence: TGTGCCAGCAGCTCGAAGACCGGGACAGGGAATACTGAAGCTTTCTTT. The encoded protein is CASSSKTGTGNTEAFF. Complete variable domain (other parts from reference TRBV7-9 and TRBJ1-1): DTGVSQNPRHKITKRGQNVTFRCDPISEHNRLYWYRQTLGQGPEFLTYFQNEAQLEKSRLLSDRFSAERPKGSFSTLEIQRTEQGDSAMYLCASSSKTGTGNTEAFFGQGTRLTVV.

The V gene is TRBV9, the J gene TRBJ2-2, with D hard to call. Trimming removed 1 base from V and 0 bases from J, with 7 bases in between. CDR1 and CDR2 (germline): SGDLS, YYNGEE. This CDR3 has 15 residues. In DNA form, the CDR3 reads TGTGCCAGCAGCGTATCCGGGTCGAACACCGGGGAGCTGTTTTTT. The encoded protein is CASSVSGSNTGELFF.

The chain recombines TRBV29-1 with TRBJ1-1; 9 nucleotides line up with TRBD1. Germline CDR1 and CDR2: SQVTM and ANQGSEA. The trim removed 4 bases at V and 2 bases at J, leaving 5 bases unmatched. CDR3 size: 14 residues. Written as DNA, the CDR3 is TGCAGCGTTGGACAGGGGGGAATCAACACTGAAGCTTTCTTT. It codes for CSVGQGGINTEAFF.

Only a few counts were recorded for this clone. The V and J genes are TRBV28 and TRBJ1-6; no reliable D call. The CDR3 runs 12 residues. V gave up 6 bases and J gave up 13 bases, with 13 bases separating them. Germline CDR1 is MDHEN and CDR2 is SYDVKM. The CDR3 reads CASSTLGKPLHF. The CDR3, as DNA: TGTGCCAGCAGCACCCTCGGGAAGCCCCTCCACTTT.

J is TRBJ1-3 and V is TRBV4-3; the match to TRBD1 covers 7 bases. V dropped 0 bases and J dropped 3; count of bases not matched to a gene: 2. This CDR3 is 15 amino acids long. CDR1 and CDR2 (germline): LGHNA, YSLEER. The CDR3 bases are TGCGCCAGCAGCCAAGAACAGGGGCGTGGAAACACCATATATTTT. It specifies CASSQEQGRGNTIYF.

This clone was found many times. V is TRBV4-1 and J is TRBJ2-7; D is unclear. V gave up 0 bases and J gave up 2 bases, with 5 bases separating them. This CDR3 region has 13 residues. In germline, CDR1 is MGHRA, CDR2 YSYEKL. CDR3: CASSQDLAYEQYF. The CDR3, as DNA: TGCGCCAGCAGCCAAGATCTAGCCTACGAGCAGTACTTC.

This clone came up once. The rearrangement joins TRBV10-2 to TRBJ1-1; 7 nucleotides align to TRBD1. The CDR3 spans 13 residues. With 6 bases clipped from V and 1 base from J, the junction kept 2 bases outside the gene matches. The germline V gene encodes CDR1 WSHSY and CDR2 SAAADI. The CDR3 DNA reads TGCGCCAGCAGGGGACAGTCGAACACTGAAGCTTTCTTT. Amino acid sequence: CASRGQSNTEAFF.

This clone was counted at least ten times. The chain has TRBV29-1 and TRBJ2-7, with 11 positions matching TRBD1. Unmatched junction bases numbered 7, after V lost 8 bases and J lost 4 bases. This CDR3 is built from 13 residues. Per germline, CDR1 SQVTM and CDR2 ANQGSEA. The CDR3 loop reads CSTSGQGVYEQYF. The DNA of the CDR3 is TGCAGCACCTCGGGACAGGGGGTTTACGAGCAGTACTTC.

The CDR3 coding sequence is TGTGCCATCAGTGCAGGACAGCCAAACTATGGCTACACCTTC. It yields the protein CAISAGQPNYGYTF. The rearrangement links TRBV10-3 to TRBJ1-2, with D possibly being TRBD1 (6 bases). The germline V gene encodes CDR1 ENHRY and CDR2 SYGVKD. This CDR3 is built from 14 residues. Trimming removed 4 bases from V and 2 bases from J, with 11 bases in between.

DNA for the CDR3: TGTGCCAGCAGCAAAGACACCGGAGGCTACACCTTC. Protein: CASSKDTGGYTF. The chain uses TRBV5-4 and TRBJ1-2; D call uncertain. Trimming removed 4 bases at V and 8 bases at J, with 12 bases between. CDR1 SGHNT and CDR2 YYREEE come from the germline V gene (reference sequence). CDR3 length equals 12 residues.

The chain joins TRBV6-5 to TRBJ1-2, with a weak D call TRBD1 (5 bases). This CDR3 contains 15 residues. The germline V and J ends were trimmed by 2 bases and 5 bases, with 15 bases remaining between them. CDR1 and CDR2 (germline): MNHEY, SVGAGI. The CDR3 DNA sequence: TGTGCCAGCAGTTACAATCAGGAGGGACTATATGGCTACACCTTC. Translated, it gives CASSYNQEGLYGYTF.

The rearrangement links TRBV19 to TRBJ2-5; maybe TRBD1 (7 bases). The V end was cut by 5 bases, the J end by 9 bases, with 19 bases between. Germline-derived CDR1 and CDR2 are LNHDA and SQIVND (reference sequence). CDR3 length equals 14 residues. The chain's CDR3 is CASSLRTTQGAQYF. CDR3 coding DNA: TGTGCCAGTAGTCTAAGGACTACGCAGGGGGCCCAGTACTTC.

The CDR3 nucleotides read TGTGCCAGCACCCCGGTGGAGCGGGAATTTCACAATGAGCAGTTCTTC. It translates to CASTPVEREFHNEQFF. The genes are TRBV6-2 or TRBV6-3 and TRBJ2-1, with 7 bases fitting TRBD2. J gave up 5 bases and V 7 bases, and 14 bases lay outside the gene matches. In germline, CDR1 is MNHEY, CDR2 SVGEGT. CDR3 size: 16 residues.

The chain employs TRBV10-3 and TRBJ1-1; 8 nucleotides align to TRBD1. Germline V gives CDR1 ENHRY, CDR2 SYGVKD. This CDR3 spans 12 amino acids. J lost 5 bases, V lost 11 bases, and 7 bases had no gene match. CDR3 sequence reads: CAVGTGGTEAFF. DNA of the CDR3: TGTGCCGTAGGCACAGGGGGGACTGAAGCTTTCTTT.

The V and J genes are TRBV5-1 and TRBJ1-2; the D is unclear. Trimming pared 0 bases from V and 7 bases from J, leaving 16 bases between. Germline lookup yields CDR1 SGHRS and CDR2 YFSETQ. There are 15 residues in the CDR3. CDR3 nucleotide sequence: TGCGCCAGCAGCTTGGCCGAGAGTTCTCTAGGTGGCTACACCTTC. This codes for CASSLAESSLGGYTF. The full variable domain, rest sourced from reference TRBV5-1 and TRBJ1-2, is KAGVTQTPRYLIKTRGQQVTLSCSPISGHRSVSWYQQTPGQGLQFLFEYFSETQRNKGNFPGRFSGRQFSNSRSEMNVSTLELGDSALYLCASSLAESSLGGYTFGSGTRLTVV.

The chain joins TRBV7-9 to TRBJ1-1; 8 positions match TRBD1. J lost 1 base, V lost 0 bases, and 7 bases had no gene match. Germline V gives CDR1 SEHNR, CDR2 FQNEAQ (reference sequence). The CDR3 is 17 amino acids. In DNA, the CDR3 is TGTGCCAGCAGCTTAGCTGTTGGGGGGACAGGGAACACTGAAGCTTTCTTT. Translation: CASSLAVGGTGNTEAFF.

This chain uses TRBV10-3 with TRBJ2-5; 9 positions match TRBD1. The V segment lost 10 bases and the J segment 4 bases; nucleotides outside the gene matches: 10. Per germline, CDR1 ENHRY and CDR2 SYGVKD. The length of the CDR3 is 14 residues. The CDR3 sequence is CATRTGALIETQYF. Here the CDR3 DNA reads TGTGCCACCCGGACAGGGGCATTGATAGAGACCCAGTACTTC.